Each of the 32 T cell receptor beta chains below was sequenced from the same sample in a study of T-cell memory formation after mild COVID-19. One entry per CDR3 protein results from TCRdb running MiXCR on the 5' RACE reads. The data show under 450,000 distinct CDR3 sequences, with approximately 15% seen just once and 22% held by the top ten. The sample was PBMCs or a T cell subset sorted from them (not recorded which). These TCRs come from a man aged 18 to 29 who had mild COVID-19 (a few samples of this study predate the infection). Cell type and time point are not known.

The chain joins TRBV29-1 to TRBJ2-5; D not certain. CDR1 is SQVTM, CDR2 ANQGSEA, per germline. The CDR3 covers 15 residues. Trimming removed 1 base at V and 5 bases at J, with 17 bases between. The chain's CDR3 is CSVEGGSVGLETQYF. CDR3 in DNA: TGCAGCGTTGAAGGGGGTTCCGTGGGTTTGGAGACCCAGTACTTC.

This clonotype has just a few counts. This rearrangement joins TRBV9 to TRBJ1-3, with D unresolved. CDR1 and CDR2 from the germline V gene are SGDLS and YYNGEE. CDR3 length: 13 residues. V was shortened by 0 bases and J by 3 bases, with 4 bases between the two germline ends. The CDR3 here is CASSVEGGNTIYF. As DNA, the CDR3 is TGTGCCAGCAGCGTAGAAGGTGGAAACACCATATATTTT.

The table lists this clonotype with many counts. This sequence joins TRBV12-3 or TRBV12-4 and TRBJ1-5; D is undetermined. V lost 8 bases to trimming and J lost 0 bases, with 11 bases between them. The CDR3 sequence is 14 residues long. The CDR3 DNA follows: TGTGCCAGCCATCGTGGCTATAGCAATCAGCCCCAGCATTTT. Protein: CASHRGYSNQPQHF.

J is TRBJ1-5 and V is TRBV7-2; 7 bases fit TRBD1. The CDR3 is made up of 13 amino acids. The V gene end was trimmed by 1 base and the J gene end by 9 bases; junction bases not matched to a gene: 3. Germline V CDR1 and CDR2: SGHTA, FQGNSA. CDR3 DNA: TGTGCCAGCAGCTTAGGACAGGGCGGGCCCCAGCATTTT. Translation gives CASSLGQGGPQHF. Based on the CDR3 plus reference TRBV7-2 and TRBJ1-5, the full variable domain is GAGVSQSPSNKVTEKGKDVELRCDPISGHTALYWYRQSLGQGLEFLIYFQGNSAPDKSGLPSDRFSAERTGGSVSTLTIQRTQQEDSAVYLCASSLGQGGPQHFGDGTRLSIL.

This rearrangement joins TRBV12-3 or TRBV12-4 to TRBJ1-2; D is undetermined. V was clipped by 2 bases and J by 8 bases, with 12 bases between them. The CDR3 has 13 residues. CDR3 DNA sequence: TGTGCCAGCAGTTTAATACCCCCCGGAGGCTACACCTTC. It is translated as CASSLIPPGGYTF.

The rearrangement links TRBV29-1 to TRBJ1-1; D ambiguous. V was trimmed by 1 base and J by 5 bases, leaving 11 bases between them. This CDR3 contains 13 residues. Germline V gives CDR1 SQVTM, CDR2 ANQGSEA. The CDR3 reads CSVEGRFITEAFF. In DNA, the CDR3 is TGCAGCGTTGAAGGCAGGTTTATTACTGAAGCTTTCTTT.

This clonotype showed up just a few times. This chain uses TRBV6-4 with TRBJ2-1; D may correspond to TRBD1 or TRBD2 (5 bases each). The germline V gene encodes CDR1 MRHNA and CDR2 SNTAGT. V gave up 2 bases and J gave up 6 bases, with 8 bases separating them. The CDR3 has 13 amino acids. This CDR3 is CASSDPGTNEQFF. In DNA, the CDR3 is TGTGCCAGCAGTGACCCAGGGACCAATGAGCAGTTCTTC.

This clonotype has only a few counts. The chain employs TRBV7-9 and TRBJ1-2; D perhaps matches TRBD1 (5 bases). The CDR3 length is 13 residues. Per the germline V gene, CDR1 is SEHNR and CDR2 is FQNEAQ (reference sequence). V gave up 2 bases and J gave up 5 bases, with 9 bases separating them. CDR3 region: CASSLQGPYGYTF. The DNA for the CDR3 is TGTGCCAGCAGCTTACAGGGACCATATGGCTACACCTTC.

This clonotype showed up just a few times. The J gene is TRBJ2-2, the V gene TRBV12-3 or TRBV12-4; no firm D call. V shed 6 bases and J shed 1 base, with 12 bases lying between them. The CDR3 spans 15 residues. This CDR3 is CASSPFSRNTGELFF. CDR3 nucleotides: TGTGCCAGCAGCCCGTTTTCGCGGAACACCGGGGAGCTGTTTTTT.

This clonotype was picked up a small number of times. The CDR3 DNA sequence: TGTGCCAGCAGCCAGGTACAGGGCCCCACAGATACGCAGTATTTT. It translates to CASSQVQGPTDTQYF. The chain joins TRBV4-2 to TRBJ2-3; possibly TRBD1 for D (6 bases). Looked up from germline, CDR1 is LGHNA and CDR2 is YNFKEQ. The CDR3 has 15 amino acids. V lost 3 bases, J lost 2 bases, and 12 bases lay in between.

There are a few counts of this clonotype. This sequence joins TRBV7-6 and TRBJ2-2; D is unclear. The length of the CDR3 is 14 residues. Looked up from germline, CDR1 is SGHVS and CDR2 is FNYEAQ. The V gene lost 3 bases and the J gene lost 6 bases, with 11 bases spanning the gap. In DNA, the CDR3 is TGTGCCAGCAGCTTGGGGAATCTCGCCGGGGAGCTGTTTTTT. It encodes CASSLGNLAGELFF.

In its sample, this clonotype was seen a few times. This chain connects TRBV7-2 to TRBJ2-5; perhaps TRBD2 as D (6 bases). V was cut by 5 bases and J by 4 bases, with 11 bases left in between. Germline V gene data show CDR1 as SGHTA and CDR2 as FQGNSA. The CDR3 spans 13 residues. CDR3 residues: CASSPGDGETQYF. The DNA for the CDR3 is TGTGCCAGCAGCCCGGGGGATGGAGAGACCCAGTACTTC. Full variable domain (remainder filled in from reference TRBV7-2 and TRBJ2-5): GAGVSQSPSNKVTEKGKDVELRCDPISGHTALYWYRQSLGQGLEFLIYFQGNSAPDKSGLPSDRFSAERTGGSVSTLTIQRTQQEDSAVYLCASSPGDGETQYFGPGTRLLVL.

This clonotype has more than one count but fewer than ten. The chain carries TRBV7-9 and TRBJ2-5; 8 bases are a match to TRBD2. The V gene end was trimmed by 2 bases and the J gene end by 0 bases; junction bases not matched to a gene: 2. The V gene's germline CDR1 is SEHNR and CDR2 FQNEAQ (reference sequence). The CDR3 consists of 15 residues. The CDR3 reads CASSLSGGDQETQYF. As DNA, the CDR3 is TGTGCCAGCAGCTTATCGGGGGGGGACCAAGAGACCCAGTACTTC.

Only a few counts were recorded for this clonotype. The chain combines TRBV11-2 with TRBJ2-7, with D perhaps TRBD2 (6 bases). V was cut by 5 bases and J by 3 bases, with 11 bases left in between. The V gene's germline CDR1 is SGHAT and CDR2 FQNNGV. The CDR3 runs 13 residues. The CDR3 bases are TGTGCCAGCAGCGGCGGGAACCACTACGAGCAGTACGTC. Residues: CASSGGNHYEQYV.

This clonotype came up a few times. The chain is built from TRBV12-3 or TRBV12-4 and TRBJ1-2; TRBD1 matches 9 bases. The CDR3 is made up of 14 amino acids. Trimming took 7 bases from V and 4 from J; bases not matched to a gene: 7. The CDR3, as DNA: TGTGCCAGCACTCCTGAGGGACAGGGCTATGGCTACACCTTC. Translated: CASTPEGQGYGYTF.

The chain couples TRBV5-6 to TRBJ2-7, with a weak D call TRBD1 (6 bases). Trimming removed 2 bases at V and 4 bases at J, with 13 bases between. CDR1 is SGHDT, CDR2 YYEEEE, per germline. The CDR3 is 14 amino acids. The CDR3 reads CASSLLGQIYEQYV. CDR3 coding DNA: TGTGCCAGCAGCTTATTGGGACAAATTTACGAGCAGTACGTC.

The chain recombines TRBV6-6 with TRBJ2-7, with D possibly TRBD2 on 6 matching bases. This CDR3 is 13 amino acids long. V shed 2 bases and J shed 1 base, with 6 bases lying between them. Germline V gene sequence: CDR1 MNHNY, CDR2 SVGAGI (reference sequence). The CDR3, as DNA: TGTGCCAGCAGTTACGGGGGGTCCTACGAGCAGTACGTC. This codes for CASSYGGSYEQYV.

J is TRBJ1-1 and V is TRBV7-6; D call uncertain. Germline V CDR1 and CDR2: SGHVS, FNYEAQ. The CDR3 has 14 residues. V was clipped by 2 bases and J by 3 bases, with 10 bases between them. CDR3 amino acids: CASSLPGRDTEAFF. CDR3 DNA sequence: TGTGCCAGCAGCTTACCGGGTCGGGACACTGAAGCTTTCTTT.

This clonotype was recorded a few times. The chain couples TRBV5-1 to TRBJ1-5; 8 bases are shared with TRBD1. After removal of 4 bases from V and 7 bases from J, the junction contained 7 bases not matched to a gene. Germline assignment: CDR1 SGHRS and CDR2 YFSETQ. CDR3 size: 14 residues. CDR3 region: CASSPDRDDQPQHF. The CDR3 nucleotides read TGCGCCAGCAGCCCGGACAGGGACGACCAGCCCCAGCATTTT. The variable domain in full, completed from reference TRBV5-1 and TRBJ1-5, reads KAGVTQTPRYLIKTRGQQVTLSCSPISGHRSVSWYQQTPGQGLQFLFEYFSETQRNKGNFPGRFSGRQFSNSRSEMNVSTLELGDSALYLCASSPDRDDQPQHFGDGTRLSIL.

This clonotype was seen a few times. This chain connects TRBV4-3 to TRBJ2-1, with 7 positions matching TRBD2. CDR3 length: 16 residues. Germline V gives CDR1 LGHNA, CDR2 YSLEER. Losses at the gene ends were 0 bases for V and 5 bases for J; bases not matched to a gene: 7. CDR3 coding DNA: TGCGCCAGCAGCCAAGAGGGCGGGGGATTTCACAATGAGCAGTTCTTC. Residues: CASSQEGGGFHNEQFF.

A few counts support this clonotype. The rearrangement links TRBV6-5 to TRBJ2-7; 9 bases match TRBD1. Looked up from germline, CDR1 is MNHEY and CDR2 is SVGAGI. Trimming removed 4 bases from V and 5 bases from J; junction bases left unmatched: 9. The CDR3 is made up of 15 amino acids. Written as DNA, the CDR3 is TGTGCCAGCAGTTGGATCCGGGACAGGGACAACGAGCAGTACTTC. It translates to CASSWIRDRDNEQYF.

This chain connects TRBV27 to TRBJ2-1; D may be TRBD1 (6 bases). The germline V gene has CDR1 MNHEY and CDR2 SMNVEV (reference sequence). The CDR3 consists of 15 residues. Trimming cost V 5 bases and J 8 bases, with 19 bases left between them. CDR3 nucleotides: TGTGCCAGCAGTGCCCCGAGACAGGAGGCCTATGAGCAGTTCTTC. Residues: CASSAPRQEAYEQFF.

This clonotype appeared a few times. The chain joins TRBV5-6 to TRBJ2-7; the D is unclear. V gave up 0 bases and J gave up 3 bases, with 4 bases separating them. The germline V gene encodes CDR1 SGHDT and CDR2 YYEEEE. The CDR3 has 12 amino acids. The CDR3 DNA reads TGTGCCAGCAGCTTGGCCAGCTACGAGCAGTACGTC. Encoded protein: CASSLASYEQYV.

This chain uses TRBV19 with TRBJ1-1; D is undetermined. V shed 6 bases and J shed 3 bases, with 17 bases lying between them. CDR3 length equals 15 residues. Germline V lookup: CDR1 LNHDA, CDR2 SQIVND (reference sequence). The CDR3 bases are TGTGCCAGTAGCGGGGTGGGTCTCCGGGACACTGAAGCTTTCTTT. Its protein product is CASSGVGLRDTEAFF.

The chain carries TRBV9 and TRBJ2-1, with 8 bases aligning to TRBD2. The trim removed 0 bases at V and 4 bases at J, leaving 6 bases unmatched. Germline V gene data show CDR1 as SGDLS and CDR2 as YYNGEE. This CDR3 contains 16 residues. The DNA of the CDR3 is TGTGCCAGCAGCGTAGTGGCGGGGGGCGGTTACAATGAGCAGTTCTTC. This sequence encodes CASSVVAGGGYNEQFF.

Only a few counts were recorded for this clonotype. V is TRBV4-1 and J is TRBJ2-1; D is perhaps TRBD2 (7 bases). Between the trimmed V and J ends, which lost 4 bases and 4 bases, there was a span of 17 bases. This CDR3 has 16 residues. In germline, CDR1 is MGHRA, CDR2 YSYEKL. The DNA for the CDR3 is TGCGCCAGCAGCCGCATCGGGGCGGGGGCTTACAATGAGCAGTTCTTC. Translating gives CASSRIGAGAYNEQFF.

The sample holds a few counts of this clonotype. The chain's CDR3 is CASSYSPLLAGNRELFF. CDR3 sequence (DNA): TGTGCCAGCAGTTACTCCCCCCTACTAGCGGGGAACCGGGAGCTGTTTTTT. The chain combines TRBV6-2 or TRBV6-3 with TRBJ2-2; 10 bases align to TRBD2. CDR3 length equals 17 residues. V was pared by 0 bases and J by 9 bases, with 10 bases of the junction left unmatched. The germline V gene has CDR1 MNHEY and CDR2 SVGEGT.

The table lists this clonotype with a few counts. The chain combines TRBV6-2 or TRBV6-3 with TRBJ2-4; 10 bases are shared with TRBD1. Trimming took 0 bases from V and 9 from J; bases not matched to a gene: 2. Germline lookup yields CDR1 MNHEY and CDR2 SVGEGT. The CDR3 consists of 14 residues. In DNA form, the CDR3 reads TGTGCCAGCAGTTACTCGGGGACAGGGGTCATTCAGTACTTC. Its protein product is CASSYSGTGVIQYF.

CDR3 loop: CSAEPGGARIGTEAFF. For the CDR3, the DNA is TGCAGTGCTGAACCTGGGGGGGCGCGGATCGGCACTGAAGCTTTCTTT. The rearrangement links TRBV20-1 to TRBJ1-1; possibly TRBD1 for D (6 bases). Germline CDR1 is DFQATT and CDR2 is SNEGSKA (reference sequence). Trimming took 5 bases from V and 4 from J, leaving 23 bases between them. The CDR3 consists of 16 residues.

This clonotype appeared many times. The chain employs TRBV3-1 and TRBJ1-5; D ambiguous. V gave up 4 bases and J gave up 0 bases, with 10 bases separating them. CDR1 and CDR2 (germline): LGHDT, YNNKEL (reference sequence). This CDR3 contains 15 residues. The CDR3 DNA follows: TGTGCCAGCAGCCCGGGAGTGAATAGCAATCAGCCCCAGCATTTT. Translated: CASSPGVNSNQPQHF. Full variable domain (missing parts from reference TRBV3-1 and TRBJ1-5): DTAVSQTPKYLVTQMGNDKSIKCEQNLGHDTMYWYKQDSKKFLKIMFSYNNKELIINETVPNRFSPKSPDKAHLNLHINSLELGDSAVYFCASSPGVNSNQPQHFGDGTRLSIL.

This clonotype occurred many times. The chain joins TRBV4-1 to TRBJ1-5; 9 bases agree with TRBD1. The length of the CDR3 is 14 residues. Germline loops: CDR1 MGHRA, CDR2 YSYEKL. J was trimmed by 6 bases and V by 5 bases; bases with no gene match: 5. As DNA, the CDR3 is TGCGCCAGCAGCGACGGGACAGGGATTCAGCCCCAGCATTTT. Amino acid sequence: CASSDGTGIQPQHF.

The sample holds many counts of this clonotype. The chain uses TRBV7-2 and TRBJ1-1, with no clear D. CDR1 and CDR2 (germline): SGHTA, FQGNSA. V lost 1 base and J 3 bases, leaving 6 bases between the germline ends. The CDR3 runs to 13 residues. The CDR3: CASSLERDTEAFF. CDR3 nucleotide sequence: TGTGCCAGCAGCTTAGAGAGGGACACTGAAGCTTTCTTT.